The 3 T cell receptor beta chains presented below share a single source sample, sequenced in a study of tissue T cells after allogeneic stem cell transplantation. Generated by immunoSEQ multiplex PCR, the TCRdb table keeps only in-frame clones and is missing some. The sample includes roughly 51,000 clones, approximately 70% of them seen just once. The sequencing input was sorted cells pooled from one or two spleens. The source of these receptors is a pool of C57BL/6 mice in good health.

Concerning this clone itself: The gene symbols are mouse symbols. The read stops 1 residue short of the end of the CDR3; the missing end is completed from the germline J gene. This chain joins TRBV2 and TRBJ1-1; D unclear. The CDR3 sequence is 15 residues long. V was trimmed by 0 bases and J by 4 bases, leaving 12 bases between them. The germline CDR1 and CDR2 sequences are LGHNA and YSYQKL. The sequenced part of the CDR3 DNA is TGTGCCAGCAGCCAAGAAAACGGCGCGGGCACAGAAGTCTTC. Translation: CASSQENGAGTEVF. The CDR3 in its entirety is CASSQENGAGTEVFF.

Concerning this clone: Any gene name here is a mouse gene name. The CDR3 goes on 1 residue after the read ends, and that part is filled in from the germline J gene. The chain is built from TRBV4 and TRBJ2-5; no clear D gene. V was trimmed by 7 bases and J by 5 bases, leaving 10 bases between them. The V gene's germline CDR1 is LGHDT and CDR2 YNNKQL (reference sequence). The CDR3 has 12 amino acids. CDR3 DNA (partial): TGTGCCAGCAATAGGGTTCGAGACACCCAGTAC. This encodes CASNRVRDTQY. The whole CDR3 reads CASNRVRDTQYF. The entire variable domain, with the rest obtained from reference TRBV4 and TRBJ2-5, is as follows: ETAVFQTPNYHVTQVGNEVSFNCKQTLGHDTMYWYKQDSKKLLKIMFSYNNKQLIVNETVPRRFSPQSSDKAHLNLRIKSVEPEDSAVYLCASNRVRDTQYFGPGTRLLVL.

On this clone: The gene names given are mouse names. The CDR3 DNA, read in part, is TGTGCCAGCACCATCAGGGCAGGTCAAAACACCTTGTAC. As protein: CASTIRAGQNTLY. The full CDR3 protein reads CASTIRAGQNTLYF. V gene TRBV19 combines with J gene TRBJ2-4; a weak D match, TRBD1 (5 bases). The read ends 1 residue shy of where the CDR3 ends; the end is completed using the germline J gene. The CDR3 is 14 amino acids. CDR1 and CDR2 (germline): FNHDT, SITEND (reference sequence). V was shortened by 6 bases and J by 1 base, with 12 bases between the two germline ends. The variable domain in full, with the rest retrieved from reference TRBV19 and TRBJ2-4, is GGIITQTPKFLIGQEGQKLTLKCQQNFNHDTMYWYRQDSGKGLRLIYYSITENDLQKGDLSEGYDASREKKSSFSLTVTSAQKNEMAVFLCASTIRAGQNTLYFGAGTRLSVL.